This TCR beta chain was identified during a study of cytomegalovirus exposure and HLA in healthy donors. The data were produced by immunoSEQ multiplex PCR, yet TCRdb's version contains in-frame clones alone and is incomplete. Among about 180,000 clones listed, about 89% were seen once. This clone appeared a single time. Its antigen is still unknown. Overall study results and limits: Generally TCR sequences proved uncommon, though certain public TCRs appeared in numerous donors.

The CDR3 extends over 17 amino acids. V shed 1 base and J shed 1 base, with 14 bases lying between them. CDR1 LNHNV and CDR2 YYDKDF come from the germline V gene (reference sequence). This sequence was found in a man aged 18 to 30 in good health and CMV-seropositive. The chain recombines TRBV15 with TRBJ1-3, with D possibly TRBD1 on 6 matching bases. Sequenced: PBMCs. The CDR3 spells CATSRGAGDVSGNTIYF. The CDR3 DNA reads TGTGCCACCAGCAGAGGGGCAGGGGATGTGTCTGGAAACACCATATATTTT.